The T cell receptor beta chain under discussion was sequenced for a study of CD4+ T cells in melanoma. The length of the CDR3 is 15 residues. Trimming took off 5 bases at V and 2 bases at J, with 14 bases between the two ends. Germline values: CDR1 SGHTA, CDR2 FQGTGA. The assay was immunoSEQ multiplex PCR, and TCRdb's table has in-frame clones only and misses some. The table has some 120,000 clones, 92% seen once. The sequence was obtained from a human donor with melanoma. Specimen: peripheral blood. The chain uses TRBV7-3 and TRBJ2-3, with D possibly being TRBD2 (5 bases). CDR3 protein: CASSPEAVLTDTQYF. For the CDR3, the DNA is TGTGCCAGCAGCCCAGAAGCGGTGCTCACAGATACGCAGTATTTT.